This T cell receptor beta chain was captured by sequencing in a study of PD-1 blockade in classical Hodgkin lymphoma. Each patient relapsed following autologous stem cell transplantation, and prior brentuximab vedotin exposure differed. V was clipped by 1 base and J by 2 bases; unmatched bases: 7. CDR3 length: 16 amino acids. From germline, CDR1 is MDHEN and CDR2 SYDVKM. Clones were read by immunoSEQ multiplex PCR, and TCRdb kept only the in-frame ones, dropping some. The sample consists of about 110,000 clones, around 89% of them appearing once. This receptor was identified in a human donor with classical Hodgkin lymphoma. The V call is TRBV28, the J call TRBJ2-7; TRBD1 aligns across 8 bases. The sequences come from peripheral blood mononuclear cells (PBMCs), collected before the second cycle of nivolumab. CDR3: CASSLYGQGLAYEQYF. The CDR3 region has the DNA TGTGCCAGCAGTTTATATGGACAGGGCCTTGCCTACGAGCAGTACTTC.